This T cell receptor beta chain appears in the sequencing data of a study of T cells in Graves' hyperthyroidism and ophthalmopathy (dated by TCRdb to between 2018 and 2020). Regarding the study in general: Peripheral blood was collected at initial diagnosis, before any treatment. To identify distinguishing TCR V-J signatures, a discovery cohort of some 99 patients was used, comprising 40 to 45 with Graves' ophthalmopathy and around 57 with stable Graves' hyperthyroidism. Prospective prediction of ophthalmopathy was tested in an independent validation cohort of some 19 hyperthyroidism patients and 17 patients who later progressed to ophthalmopathy. The paper reports TCR Vbeta CDR3 sequencing of approximately 140 peripheral blood samples: some 44 ophthalmopathy, roughly 80 hyperthyroidism and 17 progressor patients. Once sampling was done, hyperthyroidism patients were given methimazole at a starting dose of 30 mg daily, whereas ophthalmopathy patients were given high-dose intravenous methylprednisolone. Thyroid tissue and blood T-cell repertoires from about six Graves' hyperthyroidism patients were also compared in the study. The 100 discovery patients were randomly split 7:3 into training and test sets. Broad study findings and their caveats: During validation, the model predicted progression to ophthalmopathy a median of around 6 months ahead of onset, with almost 71% sensitivity and roughly 75% specificity. Most expanded thyroid clonotypes (frequency above 0.001) were also detected in blood, suggesting blood repertoires may reflect thyroid immune responses. A 13 V-J signature model separated ophthalmopathy from stable hyperthyroidism, with approximately 87% sensitivity and about 81% specificity in cross-validation and 80%/75% in testing. Sample size was not statistically predetermined, and blinding of investigators to group allocation was not performed.

In the ophthalmopathy patients, disease was moderately to severely active, with a Clinical Activity Score of 3 or more, a NOSPECS grade of 4 or more, and a duration of less than 3 months. Any patient with an uncontrolled infection, another autoimmune disease, pregnancy or lactation was excluded. Diagnoses were established on the basis of clinical symptoms, serum thyroxine and TRAb, thyroid ultrasound, and orbital computed tomography. PBMCs were separated from approximately 10 ml of fresh peripheral blood using Ficoll-Paque density gradient centrifugation. Total RNA was extracted using Trizol reagent, and RNA quality was assessed on an Agilent 2100 Bioanalyzer. A word on this clonotype: Its antigen is still unknown. No much larger clone exists at a distance of one base, and base qualities are not known.

The TCR beta CDR3 regions were amplified from the RNA transcripts. A first-round RT-PCR of the TCR CDR3 used the HTBI primer set with the Qiagen OneStep RT-PCR kit. Libraries were constructed in a second round of multiplex PCR, after which size selection and purification were performed. Sequencing of the libraries was done on an Illumina HiSeq2000 using paired-end 100 bp reads. The authors' pipeline ran thus. SOAPnuke was used to process the raw data, throwing out any read that contained adapters or uncalled bases, had a mean Phred below 15, or lacked an exact constant-primer or identifier match. High-quality paired reads were merged using COPE v1.2.5, and each unique nucleotide sequence was defined as a clonotype. MiTCR v1.1 was used to align the clonotypes against IMGT TRBV, TRBD and TRBJ reference segments. Only V-J combinations with frequency above 0.0001, covering about 99% of repertoires, were analysed. The TCS score was defined as F50 (clonal expansion) divided by E x V (chaos), with BLOSUM62-based TCRdist calculated between CDR3 peptides within each V-J. Welch's t-statistics and random forest reduced around 520 V-J features to roughly 13, which were used in a naive Bayes classifier (R e1071). TCRdb reprocessed the public reads (quality trimming at Q25 with fastp, clone calling with MiXCR) and kept in-frame beta chains. Every entry covers one CDR3 protein and lists the most common genes and DNA from its rows. TCRdb, rather than the study authors, made the V and J calls. The sample includes around 340,000 distinct CDR3 sequences, with over 15% observed a single time. Around 15% of the sample comes from the top ten.

This sequence originates from a woman in her 40s with Graves' ophthalmopathy. The sequenced sample was blood.

The DNA is TGTGCCAGCCACCCCCGGACCAGCAAAGAGACCCAGTACTTC. The resulting protein is CASHPRTSKETQYF. This chain joins TRBV6-1 to TRBJ2-5, with the D gene uncertain. From the germline V gene, CDR1 is MNHNS and CDR2 is SASEGT. V is shortened by 8 bases, J by 3 bases, and the region joining them spans 16 bases. Including cysteine and phenylalanine, the CDR3 has 14 amino acids. Only the CDR3 region is kept as DNA, spanning 42 bases read in frame from base 1.